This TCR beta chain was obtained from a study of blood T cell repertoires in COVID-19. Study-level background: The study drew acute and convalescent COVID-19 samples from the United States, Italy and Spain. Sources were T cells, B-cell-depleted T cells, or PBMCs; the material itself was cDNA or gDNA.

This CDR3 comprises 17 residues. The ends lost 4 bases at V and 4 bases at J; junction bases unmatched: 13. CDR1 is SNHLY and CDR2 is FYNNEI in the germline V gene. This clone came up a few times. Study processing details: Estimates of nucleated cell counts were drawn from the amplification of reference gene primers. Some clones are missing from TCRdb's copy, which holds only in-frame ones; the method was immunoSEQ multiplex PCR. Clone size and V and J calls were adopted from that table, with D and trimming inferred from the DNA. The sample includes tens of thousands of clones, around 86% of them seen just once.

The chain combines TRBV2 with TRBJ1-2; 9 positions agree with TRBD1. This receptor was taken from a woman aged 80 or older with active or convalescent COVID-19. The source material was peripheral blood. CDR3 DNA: TGTGCCAGCAGTGTATCGACGGGGACAGGGTCCATCTATGGCTACACCTTC. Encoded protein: CASSVSTGTGSIYGYTF.